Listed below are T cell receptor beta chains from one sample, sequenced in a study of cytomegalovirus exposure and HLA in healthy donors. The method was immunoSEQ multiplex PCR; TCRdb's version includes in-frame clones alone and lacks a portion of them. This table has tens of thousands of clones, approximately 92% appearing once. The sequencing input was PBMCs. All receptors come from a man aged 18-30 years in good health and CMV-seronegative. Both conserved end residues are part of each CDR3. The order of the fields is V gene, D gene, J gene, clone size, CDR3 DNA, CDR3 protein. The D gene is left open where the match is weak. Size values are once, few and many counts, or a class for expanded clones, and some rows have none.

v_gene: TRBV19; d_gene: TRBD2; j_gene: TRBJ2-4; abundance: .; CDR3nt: TGTGCCAGCCGGAGAGGACTAGCGGGAGAAAACATTCAGTACTTC; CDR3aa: CASRRGLAGENIQYF
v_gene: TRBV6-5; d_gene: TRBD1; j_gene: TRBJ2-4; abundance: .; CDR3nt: TGTGCCAGCAGTCCCACCGACAGGGGGCAGAACATTCAGTACTTC; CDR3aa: CASSPTDRGQNIQYF
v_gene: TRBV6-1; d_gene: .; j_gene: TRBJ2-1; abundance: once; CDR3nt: TGTGCCAGCAGTGGGACTAGTAGGGGGGGTGAGCAGTTCTTC; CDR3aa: CASSGTSRGGEQFF
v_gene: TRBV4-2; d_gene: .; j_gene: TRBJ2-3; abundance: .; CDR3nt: TGTGCCAGCAGCCAAGAGGCCGAATCTAGAGGAAGCACAGATACGCAGTATTTT; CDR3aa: CASSQEAESRGSTDTQYF
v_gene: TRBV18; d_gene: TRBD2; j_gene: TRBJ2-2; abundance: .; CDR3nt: TGTGCCAGCTGCACTAGCGGGACGACCGGGGAGCTGTTTTTT; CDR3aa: CASCTSGTTGELFF
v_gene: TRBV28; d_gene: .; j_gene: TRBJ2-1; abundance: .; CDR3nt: TGTGCCAGCAGTCCAGGGTTTTCCTACAATGAGCAGTTCTTC; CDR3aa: CASSPGFSYNEQFF
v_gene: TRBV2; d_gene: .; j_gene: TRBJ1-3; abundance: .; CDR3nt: TGTGCCAGCAGTGCACAGGGACAAAACACCATATATTTT; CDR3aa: CASSAQGQNTIYF
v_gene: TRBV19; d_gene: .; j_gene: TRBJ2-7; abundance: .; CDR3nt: TGTGCCAGTAGTATCGGCGGGGTCTCCTACGAGCAGTACTTC; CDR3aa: CASSIGGVSYEQYF
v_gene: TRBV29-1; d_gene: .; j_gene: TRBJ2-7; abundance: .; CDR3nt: TGCAGCGTTGAAGGACATGACGCCTACGAGCAGTACTTC; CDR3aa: CSVEGHDAYEQYF
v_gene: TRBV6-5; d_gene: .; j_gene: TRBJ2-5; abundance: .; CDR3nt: TGTGCCAGCAGTTACGGGGAGGATCAAGAGACCCAGTACTTC; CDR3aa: CASSYGEDQETQYF
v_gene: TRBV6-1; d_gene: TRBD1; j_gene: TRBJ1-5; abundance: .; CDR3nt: TGTGCCAGCTGGGGACAGGGGTCTCAGCCCCAGCATTTT; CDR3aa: CASWGQGSQPQHF
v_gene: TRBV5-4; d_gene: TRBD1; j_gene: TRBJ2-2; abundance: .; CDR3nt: TGTGCCAGCAGCCCGACAGGGGGCGGTGGCGGGGAGCTGTTTTTT; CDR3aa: CASSPTGGGGGELFF
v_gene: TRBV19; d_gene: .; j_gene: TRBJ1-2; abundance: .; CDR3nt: TGTGCCACCCGGGACACCGCGCTTCACTATGGCTACACCTTC; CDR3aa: CATRDTALHYGYTF
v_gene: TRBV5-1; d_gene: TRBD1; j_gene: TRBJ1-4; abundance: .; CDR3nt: TGCGCCAGCACCCGACAGGGGTTAGGCGAAAAACTGTTTTTT; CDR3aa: CASTRQGLGEKLFF
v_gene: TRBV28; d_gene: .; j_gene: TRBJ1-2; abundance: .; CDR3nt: TGTGCCAGCAGTGTCACAGGGAGTCGAGGCTACACCTTC; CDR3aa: CASSVTGSRGYTF
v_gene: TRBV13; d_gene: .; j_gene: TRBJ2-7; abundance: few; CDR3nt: TGTGCCAGCAGCTTTCCTGGACAATCCTACGAGCAGTACTTC; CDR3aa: CASSFPGQSYEQYF
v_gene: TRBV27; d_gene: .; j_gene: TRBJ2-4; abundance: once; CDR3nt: TGTGCCAGCAGTTCTATATTCGGGGGAAACATTCAGTACTTC; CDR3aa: CASSSIFGGNIQYF
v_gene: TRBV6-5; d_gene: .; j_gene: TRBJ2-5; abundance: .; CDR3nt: TGTGCCAGCACCCCGAACGGGTATGCGGGGGAGACCCAGTACTTC; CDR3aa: CASTPNGYAGETQYF
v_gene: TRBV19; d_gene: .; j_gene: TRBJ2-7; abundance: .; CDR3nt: TGTGCCAGTAGTATTACCGGGACATACTACGAGCAGTACTTC; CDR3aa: CASSITGTYYEQYF
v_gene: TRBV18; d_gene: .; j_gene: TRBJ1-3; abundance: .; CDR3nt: TGTGCCAGCTCACCACGACAGTACTCTGGAAACACCATATATTTT; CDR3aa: CASSPRQYSGNTIYF
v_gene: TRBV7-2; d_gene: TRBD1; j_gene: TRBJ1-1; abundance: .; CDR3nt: TGTGCCAGCAGCTTCCAGGGGGCAGGAGGTGAAGCTTTCTTT; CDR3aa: CASSFQGAGGEAFF
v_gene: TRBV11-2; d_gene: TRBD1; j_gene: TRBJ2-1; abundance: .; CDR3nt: TGTGCCAGCAGCACACAACCGGGACAGGGTTTATATGAGCAGTTCTTC; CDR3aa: CASSTQPGQGLYEQFF
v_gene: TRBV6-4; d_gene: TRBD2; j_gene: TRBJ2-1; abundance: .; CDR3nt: TGTGCCAGCAGTGAACTAGCGGGAGAAGATGAGCAGTTCTTC; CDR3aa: CASSELAGEDEQFF
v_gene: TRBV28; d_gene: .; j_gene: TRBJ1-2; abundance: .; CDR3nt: TGTGCCAGCAGTTTAGCGGCAGCATATGGCTACACCTTC; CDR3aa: CASSLAAAYGYTF
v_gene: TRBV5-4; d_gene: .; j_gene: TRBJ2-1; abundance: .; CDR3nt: TGTGCCAGCAGCTTCCCACAGGGCAATCTCAATGAGCAGTTCTTC; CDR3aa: CASSFPQGNLNEQFF
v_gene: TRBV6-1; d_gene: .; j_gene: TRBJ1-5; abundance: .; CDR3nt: TGTGCCAGCAGTGACCCAGACAGTTATAGCAATCAGCCCCAGCATTTT; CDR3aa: CASSDPDSYSNQPQHF
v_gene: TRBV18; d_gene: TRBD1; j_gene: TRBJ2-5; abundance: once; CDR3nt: TGTGCCAGCTCACCACCGACTAACAGGGGGCTGGAGACCCAGTACTTC; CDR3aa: CASSPPTNRGLETQYF